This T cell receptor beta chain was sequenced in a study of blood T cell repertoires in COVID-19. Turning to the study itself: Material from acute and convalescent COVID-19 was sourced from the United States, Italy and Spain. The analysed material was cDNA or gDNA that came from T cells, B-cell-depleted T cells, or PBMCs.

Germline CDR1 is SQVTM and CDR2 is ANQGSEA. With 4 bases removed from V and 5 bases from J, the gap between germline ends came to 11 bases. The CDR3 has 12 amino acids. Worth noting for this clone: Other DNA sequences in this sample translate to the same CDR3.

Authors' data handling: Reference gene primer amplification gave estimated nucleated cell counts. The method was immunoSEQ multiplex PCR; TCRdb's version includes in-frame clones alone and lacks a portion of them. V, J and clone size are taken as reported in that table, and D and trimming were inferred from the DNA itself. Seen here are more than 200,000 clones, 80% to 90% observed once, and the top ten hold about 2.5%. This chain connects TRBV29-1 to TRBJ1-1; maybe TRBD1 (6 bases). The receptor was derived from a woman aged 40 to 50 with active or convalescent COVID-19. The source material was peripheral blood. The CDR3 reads CSVVGGLTEAFF. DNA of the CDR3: TGCAGCGTTGTGGGGGGGCTGACTGAAGCTTTCTTT.